One sample yielded the 21 T cell receptor beta chains listed below, sequenced in a study of technical replicates of blood from a few donors. This table comes from immunoSEQ multiplex PCR, and its TCRdb copy is limited to in-frame clones, with some not included. The sample shows several thousand clones, 96% of them seen only once. The specimen was PBMCs. These receptors all stem from a human donor in good health.

The chain couples TRBV29-1 to TRBJ2-1, with 7 bases lining up with TRBD2. V lost 4 bases and J lost 9; bases outside the gene matches: 9. The germline CDR1 and CDR2 sequences are SQVTM and ANQGSEA. The CDR3 totals 13 residues. The CDR3 nucleotides are TGCAGCGTTGCGGGACTACGCGTGGGTGAGCAGTTCTTC. It encodes CSVAGLRVGEQFF.

The chain uses TRBV7-8 and TRBJ1-3, with D unresolved. This CDR3 is 15 amino acids long. Germline CDR1 is SGHVS and CDR2 is FQNEAQ. Trimming pared 1 base from V and 5 bases from J, leaving 12 bases between. The CDR3 protein is CASSLGTDSRNTIYF. In DNA, the CDR3 is TGTGCCAGCAGCTTAGGAACCGACTCCCGAAACACCATATATTTT.

J is TRBJ2-3 and V is TRBV6-1; D remains unclear. V shed 6 bases and J shed 2 bases, with 6 bases lying between them. In germline, CDR1 is MNHNS, CDR2 SASEGT. This CDR3 has 12 residues. The CDR3 is CASRANTDTQYF. For the CDR3, the DNA is TGTGCCAGCAGGGCCAACACAGATACGCAGTATTTT.

The chain is built from TRBV19 and TRBJ2-2; 8 positions match TRBD1. The CDR3 is 12 amino acids. Per the germline V gene, CDR1 is LNHDA and CDR2 is SQIVND (reference sequence). V shed 6 bases and J 6 bases; nucleotides not matched to a gene: 0. CDR3 DNA: TGTGCCAGTAGGGACAGGGCCGGGGAGCTGTTTTTT. Translating it yields CASRDRAGELFF.

The J gene is TRBJ1-5, the V gene TRBV28, with a possible D match to TRBD1 (6 bases). This CDR3 has 16 amino acids. The V gene's germline CDR1 is MDHEN and CDR2 SYDVKM. The ends were cut back, 6 bases at V and 3 bases at J, with 18 bases in the middle. In DNA, the CDR3 is TGTGCCAGCAGGCCGGGAGGGGGGGGAAACAATCAGCCCCAGCATTTT. Protein: CASRPGGGGNNQPQHF.

This chain uses TRBV4-2 with TRBJ2-6, with 7 bases that match TRBD1. CDR1 LGHNA and CDR2 YNFKEQ come from the germline V gene. CDR3 size: 16 residues. V shed 5 bases and J 2 bases; nucleotides not matched to a gene: 6. The CDR3 coding sequence is TGTGCCAGCAGCGAACGACAGGGTACTGGGGCCAACGTCCTGACTTTC. It translates to CASSERQGTGANVLTF.

The chain joins TRBV2 to TRBJ2-1, with D perhaps TRBD1 (7 bases). This CDR3 region has 13 residues. V was shortened by 6 bases and J by 10 bases, with 16 bases between the two germline ends. From germline, CDR1 is SNHLY and CDR2 FYNNEI. The CDR3, as DNA: TGTGCCAGCAGGCAAGGGGGCGGGACCGAGCAGTTCTTC. Encoded protein: CASRQGGGTEQFF.

The chain carries TRBV10-2 and TRBJ1-1, with 8 bases fitting TRBD1. V was clipped by 6 bases and J by 7 bases; unmatched bases: 10. Germline-derived CDR1 and CDR2 are WSHSY and SAAADI. The length of the CDR3 is 14 residues. The DNA of the CDR3 is TGCGCCAGCAGGGCAGGGGGCGCGGATTATGAAGCTTTCTTT. This codes for CASRAGGADYEAFF.

The V gene is TRBV6-5, the J gene TRBJ2-2, with 7 positions matching TRBD2. The V segment lost 6 bases and the J segment 0 bases; nucleotides outside the gene matches: 4. There are 15 residues in the CDR3. Germline-derived CDR1 and CDR2 are MNHEY and SVGAGI. The CDR3, as DNA: TGTGCCAGCAGGGGAGGGACTGCGAACACCGGGGAGCTGTTTTTT. Translating it yields CASRGGTANTGELFF.

J is TRBJ2-3 and V is TRBV6-1, with 12 bases matching TRBD2. The CDR3 has 16 amino acids. Germline CDR1 is MNHNS and CDR2 is SASEGT. V lost 4 bases to trimming and J lost 6 bases; unmatched junction nucleotides: 8. The CDR3 is CASSALLAGGFDTQYF. In DNA, the CDR3 is TGTGCCAGCAGTGCATTACTAGCGGGAGGTTTTGATACGCAGTATTTT.

The chain employs TRBV7-9 and TRBJ2-7; D possibly corresponds to TRBD1 (6 bases). Trimming removed 5 bases at V and 6 bases at J, with 8 bases between. This CDR3 has 11 amino acids. CDR1 SEHNR and CDR2 FQNEAQ come from the germline V gene (reference sequence). The CDR3: CASSPGVEQYF. As DNA, the CDR3 is TGTGCCAGCAGCCCAGGGGTCGAGCAGTACTTC.

The CDR3: CASSRMGGGNQPQHF. CDR3 sequence (DNA): TGTGCCAGCAGCCGAATGGGGGGGGGCAATCAGCCCCAGCATTTT. This chain links TRBV5-6 with TRBJ1-5; the D gene is possibly TRBD1 (5 bases). The CDR3 contains 15 residues. Trimming left V 4 bases short and J 2 bases short, with 13 bases between. Germline V gene data show CDR1 as SGHDT and CDR2 as YYEEEE.

V is TRBV11-2 and J is TRBJ2-1; perhaps TRBD1 as D (5 bases). This CDR3 contains 15 residues. V was shortened by 1 base and J by 2 bases, with 9 bases between the two germline ends. The V gene's germline CDR1 is SGHAT and CDR2 FQNNGV. In DNA form, the CDR3 reads TGTGCCAGCAGCTTAGGGGGCCTGACCTACAATGAGCAGTTCTTC. This codes for CASSLGGLTYNEQFF.

A single count supports this clone. The chain couples TRBV11-3 to TRBJ2-3; D perhaps matches TRBD2 (6 bases). Germline V lookup: CDR1 SGHNT, CDR2 YENEEA. The V end lost 2 bases, the J end lost 1 base, and 7 bases lay between the germline ends. This CDR3 comprises 14 residues. Here the CDR3 DNA reads TGTGCCAGCAGCTTAAGCGGGCGCACAGATACGCAGTATTTT. It translates to CASSLSGRTDTQYF.

The chain carries TRBV2 and TRBJ2-2, with 7 bases identical to TRBD2. CDR1 and CDR2 from the germline V gene are SNHLY and FYNNEI. Trimming removed 8 bases from V and 6 bases from J; junction bases left unmatched: 6. The CDR3 is 13 residues long. CDR3 nucleotides: TGTGCCAGCGGCGGGAGTGGCTCCGGGGAGCTGTTTTTT. Translation gives CASGGSGSGELFF.

This chain uses TRBV9 with TRBJ2-3, with TRBD1 identical over 7 bases. V was pared by 3 bases and J by 2 bases, with 6 bases of the junction left unmatched. Germline CDR1 and CDR2: SGDLS and YYNGEE. There are 15 residues in the CDR3. As DNA, the CDR3 is TGTGCCAGCAGCGCCGATGGGACAGCCACAGATACGCAGTATTTT. As protein: CASSADGTATDTQYF.

The J gene is TRBJ2-3, the V gene TRBV6-5, with 7 bases aligning to TRBD2. The CDR3 spans 15 residues. Germline V gene data show CDR1 as MNHEY and CDR2 as SVGAGI. Trimming cost V 10 bases and J 2 bases; bases outside gene matches: 12. The CDR3 loop reads CATRPGGGHTDTQYF. CDR3 nucleotides: TGTGCCACCCGGCCGGGGGGAGGTCACACAGATACGCAGTATTTT.

The chain has TRBV2 and TRBJ2-1; 7 bases line up with TRBD2. Germline V lookup: CDR1 SNHLY, CDR2 FYNNEI. Trimming cost V 7 bases and J 11 bases; bases outside gene matches: 14. This CDR3 is 14 amino acids long. The CDR3 DNA reads TGTGCCAGCATTCCCGGGACTACACACGATCAGCAGTTCTTC. Translation: CASIPGTTHDQQFF.

V is TRBV4-1 and J is TRBJ2-1; perhaps TRBD1 as D (6 bases). The CDR3 runs 14 residues. Trimming removed 0 bases at V and 6 bases at J, with 9 bases between. The germline V gene has CDR1 MGHRA and CDR2 YSYEKL. The CDR3 is CASSQDGQLNEQFF. The CDR3, as DNA: TGCGCCAGCAGCCAAGATGGACAGCTCAATGAGCAGTTCTTC.

The rearrangement joins TRBV28 to TRBJ2-3, with 14 bases matching TRBD2. The CDR3 is 18 amino acids. The V segment lost 3 bases and the J segment 5 bases; nucleotides outside the gene matches: 10. Per germline, CDR1 MDHEN and CDR2 SYDVKM. CDR3 nucleotides: TGTGCCAGCAGTTTCGTCGATCCGGGACTAGCGGGAGAAGATACGCAGTATTTT. The encoded protein is CASSFVDPGLAGEDTQYF.

The CDR3 region is CASSSSPYRGQAGANVLTF. The CDR3 DNA reads as TGTGCCAGCAGCTCCTCCCCGTACAGGGGGCAGGCTGGGGCCAACGTCCTGACTTTC. The chain couples TRBV11-2 to TRBJ2-6; 9 bases line up with TRBD1. The CDR3 is 19 residues long. In germline, CDR1 is SGHAT, CDR2 FQNNGV. Trimming at V came to 4 bases and at J to 2 bases, leaving 12 bases not matched to a gene. Drawing the rest from reference TRBV11-2 and TRBJ2-6, the complete variable domain is EAGVAQSPRYKIIEKRQSVAFWCNPISGHATLYWYQQILGQGPKLLIQFQNNGVVDDSQLPKDRFSAERLKGVDSTLKIQPAKLEDSAVYLCASSSSPYRGQAGANVLTFGAGSRLTVL.